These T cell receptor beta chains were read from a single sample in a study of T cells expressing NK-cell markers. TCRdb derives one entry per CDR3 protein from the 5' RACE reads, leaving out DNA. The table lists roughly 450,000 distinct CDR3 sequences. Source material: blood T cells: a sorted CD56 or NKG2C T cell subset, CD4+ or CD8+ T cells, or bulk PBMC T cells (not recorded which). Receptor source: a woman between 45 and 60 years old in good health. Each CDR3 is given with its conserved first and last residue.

CASSLDRLSTEAFF TRBJ1-1 TRBV7-2
CAWDRVYPGELFF TRBJ2-2 TRBV30
CASSLGGGQGPDTQYF TRBJ2-3 TRBV7-6
CASSPGGVSNQPQHF TRBJ1-5 TRBV5-1
CSVVAGGDGAEAFF TRBJ1-1 TRBV29-1
CASGRRGEDGYTF TRBJ1-2 TRBV12-3/TRBV12-4
CSAFTGGNEQYF TRBJ2-7 TRBV20-1
CASSSNLHDEKLFF TRBJ1-4 TRBV5-1
CASSSLLGYEQYF TRBJ2-7 TRBV6-2/TRBV6-3
CASSLRSSGGSYEQYF TRBJ2-7 TRBV5-1